The 27 T cell receptor beta chains presented below share a single source sample, sequenced in a study of CD8+ T cells in alopecia areata. Extraction and reverse transcription of RNA yielded cDNA as the sequencing template. TCRdb keeps only in-frame clones here, not all; method: immunoSEQ multiplex PCR. This sample has some 95,000 clones, with about 40% found just once. Material for sequencing was CD4+ T cells sorted from blood. These receptors all come from a human donor with alopecia areata.

In this sample, this clone turned up a few times. The V call is TRBV7-2, the J call TRBJ2-5, with TRBD1 matching over 8 bases. With 5 bases clipped from V and 4 bases from J, the junction kept 3 bases outside the gene matches. The CDR3 contains 13 residues. Germline V gene sequence: CDR1 SGHTA, CDR2 FQGNSA. CDR3 sequence (DNA): TGTGCCAGCAGCGCCGGACAGGGAGAGACCCAGTACTTC. As protein: CASSAGQGETQYF.

This clone has a handful of counts. The chain links TRBV28 to TRBJ1-2; D call uncertain. V was cut by 5 bases and J by 3 bases, with 16 bases left in between. There are 15 residues in the CDR3. Germline values: CDR1 MDHEN, CDR2 SYDVKM. CDR3 residues: CASSADVKLYYGYTF. In nucleotides, the CDR3 is TGTGCCAGCAGTGCCGACGTGAAGCTGTACTATGGCTACACCTTC.

The rearrangement joins TRBV2 to TRBJ1-1; D is uncertain. Germline V gives CDR1 SNHLY, CDR2 FYNNEI. CDR3 length: 16 residues. V lost 5 bases, J lost 0 bases, and 16 bases lay in between. CDR3 sequence (DNA): TGTGCCAGCAGTCTTCGGGGTGCCCCTATGAACACTGAAGCTTTCTTT. Amino acids: CASSLRGAPMNTEAFF.

V gene TRBV4-3 combines with J gene TRBJ2-7, with 8 bases aligning to TRBD2. The V gene's germline CDR1 is LGHNA and CDR2 YSLEER. V was clipped by 0 bases and J by 0 bases; unmatched bases: 1. The CDR3 is 15 amino acids. CDR3 coding DNA: TGCGCCAGCAGCCAAGACGGGACTAGCTCCTACGAGCAGTACTTC. Translation: CASSQDGTSSYEQYF.

This clone was detected a few times. This chain uses TRBV28 with TRBJ2-7; either TRBD1 or TRBD2 may fit D (5 bases each). Germline CDR1 and CDR2: MDHEN and SYDVKM. The CDR3 runs to 12 residues. With 5 bases removed from V and 7 bases from J, the gap between germline ends came to 12 bases. CDR3 sequence reads: CASSTGTGEQYF. CDR3 DNA: TGTGCCAGCAGTACCGGGACCGGAGAGCAGTACTTC.

The rearrangement joins TRBV5-1 to TRBJ2-5, with 9 positions matching TRBD1. This CDR3 is 15 amino acids long. CDR1 and CDR2 (germline): SGHRS, YFSETQ. V trimming: 4 bases; J trimming: 1 base; junction bases outside the gene matches: 5. This CDR3 reads CASSLGTGTQETQYF. The CDR3 nucleotides read TGCGCCAGCAGCCTGGGGACAGGGACCCAAGAGACCCAGTACTTC.

The DNA for the CDR3 is TGCGCCAGTAGCCCCGGGGCAAGCAATCAGCCCCAGCATTTT. Translation: CASSPGASNQPQHF. The chain links TRBV5-1 to TRBJ1-5; TRBD1 might be the D (5 bases). The germline CDR1 and CDR2 sequences are SGHRS and YFSETQ. This CDR3 contains 14 residues. V was shortened by 8 bases and J by 1 base, with 13 bases between the two germline ends.

This clone was recorded a few times. The chain employs TRBV29-1 and TRBJ2-3, with D perhaps TRBD1 (6 bases). Deletions cut 4 bases from V and 5 bases from J, with 16 bases between. Germline CDR1 and CDR2: SQVTM and ANQGSEA. This CDR3 is 14 amino acids long. CDR3 in amino acids: CSVARTEERDTQYF. In nucleotides, the CDR3 is TGCAGCGTTGCGAGGACAGAGGAACGAGATACGCAGTATTTT.

This clone has ten or more counts. V and J are TRBV19 and TRBJ2-2; TRBD2 matches at 7 bases. The CDR3 spans 14 residues. In germline, CDR1 is LNHDA, CDR2 SQIVND (reference sequence). The V segment lost 8 bases and the J segment 4 bases; nucleotides outside the gene matches: 7. The CDR3 nucleotides read TGTGCCAGTCGCGGGAGTTCGGGCACCGGGGAGCTGTTTTTT. Its translation: CASRGSSGTGELFF. The full variable domain, completed using reference TRBV19 and TRBJ2-2, is DGGITQSPKYLFRKEGQNVTLSCEQNLNHDAMYWYRQDPGQGLRLIYYSQIVNDFQKGDIAEGYSVSREKKESFPLTVTSAQKNPTAFYLCASRGSSGTGELFFGEGSRLTVL.

The chain links TRBV7-2 to TRBJ2-3; D uncertain. V shed 3 bases and J shed 6 bases, with 10 bases lying between them. The germline V gene has CDR1 SGHTA and CDR2 FQGNSA. The CDR3 runs to 13 residues. The chain's CDR3 is CASSLSVGDTQYF. CDR3 nucleotides: TGTGCCAGCAGCTTGTCAGTCGGGGATACGCAGTATTTT.

This chain uses TRBV30 with TRBJ2-7; D call uncertain. Trimming took off 5 bases at V and 3 bases at J, with 5 bases between the two ends. Germline V CDR1 and CDR2: GTSNPN, SVGIG (reference sequence). This CDR3 spans 10 amino acids. In DNA form, the CDR3 reads TGTGCCTGGGGATACTACGAGCAGTACTTC. It yields the protein CAWGYYEQYF.

This clone was counted only a few times. The gene calls are TRBV28 and TRBJ1-6; a possible D gene is TRBD1 (5 bases). Trimming shortened V by 7 bases and J by 9 bases, and 13 bases separated the two germline ends. This CDR3 contains 13 residues. Germline V gene lookup returns CDR1 MDHEN and CDR2 SYDVKM. The chain's CDR3 is CASIGGMSSPLHF. The CDR3 DNA follows: TGTGCCAGCATTGGGGGTATGTCTTCACCCCTCCACTTT. Based on the CDR3 plus reference TRBV28 and TRBJ1-6, the full variable domain is DVKVTQSSRYLVKRTGEKVFLECVQDMDHENMFWYRQDPGLGLRLIYFSYDVKMKEKGDIPEGYSVSREKKERFSLILESASTNQTSMYLCASIGGMSSPLHFGNGTRLTVT.

This chain joins TRBV23-1 and TRBJ1-5; TRBD1 might be the D (5 bases). TRBV23-1 is placed among ORFs of uncertain function. Trimming shortened V by 4 bases and J by 8 bases, and 6 bases separated the two germline ends. The CDR3 runs 11 residues. The CDR3 DNA reads TGCGCCAGCAGTCCAGGGAAGCCCCAGCATTTT. Residues: CASSPGKPQHF.

This clone was seen more than once but under ten times. The chain uses TRBV29-1 and TRBJ2-3; a weak D match, TRBD1 (6 bases). The CDR3 is 13 residues long. The germline gives CDR1 SQVTM, CDR2 ANQGSEA. Trimming removed 3 bases from V and 2 bases from J, with 9 bases in between. The CDR3 DNA follows: TGCAGCGTTGATCAGGGGTTCACAGATACGCAGTATTTT. Translation gives CSVDQGFTDTQYF.

This clone was seen a handful of times. The final CDR3 position lacks the conserved phenylalanine or tryptophan, pointing to a likely read error. It is unclear where the CDR3 begins or ends on the DNA, so no DNA is shown, and the CDR3 is as TCRdb lists it. V is TRBV21-1 and J is TRBJ1-5; the DNA was not used to check the table's D call, TRBD1. TRBV21-1 is designated a pseudogene. The CDR3 length equals 14 residues, ends included. CDR3 region: CASSKAPLRDKADL.

This clone occurred a few times. Other DNA variants within this sample encode the same CDR3. The rearrangement links TRBV29-1 to TRBJ1-1; 7 nucleotides line up with TRBD1. V was pared by 6 bases and J by 0 bases, with 7 bases of the junction left unmatched. Germline V gives CDR1 SQVTM, CDR2 ANQGSEA. This CDR3 region has 14 residues. The CDR3 sequence is CSVAPQGMNTEAFF. The CDR3 DNA is TGCAGCGTCGCCCCACAGGGGATGAACACTGAAGCTTTCTTT.

The gene calls are TRBV3-1 (or the pseudogene TRBV3-2) and TRBJ1-5, with unresolved D. This CDR3 region has 9 residues. V was trimmed by 9 bases and J by 10 bases, leaving 7 bases between them. The germline gives CDR1 LGHDT, CDR2 YNNKEL (reference sequence). The CDR3 loop reads CARSVPQHF. CDR3 DNA sequence: TGTGCCAGATCTGTCCCCCAGCATTTT.

The chain employs TRBV23-1 and TRBJ2-4; a weak D match, TRBD1 (5 bases). TRBV23-1 is filed as an ORF, its function uncertain. Trimming took off 7 bases at V and 5 bases at J, with 15 bases between the two ends. CDR3 length equals 14 residues. In nucleotides, the CDR3 is TGCGCCAGCACCTTTCAGGGCCGTCAAAACATTCAGTACTTC. This encodes CASTFQGRQNIQYF.

The gene calls are TRBV7-2 and TRBJ2-7, with TRBD2 matching over 8 bases. CDR1 and CDR2 (germline): SGHTA, FQGNSA. The CDR3 consists of 16 residues. V gave up 3 bases and J gave up 2 bases; unmatched junction bases: 9. The CDR3 protein is CASSFRRVAGTYEQYF. The CDR3 DNA reads TGTGCCAGCAGCTTTCGAAGGGTAGCGGGGACCTACGAGCAGTACTTC. Combining the CDR3 with reference TRBV7-2 and TRBJ2-7 gives the whole variable domain GAGVSQSPSNKVTEKGKDVELRCDPISGHTALYWYRQSLGQGLEFLIYFQGNSAPDKSGLPSDRFSAERTGGSVSTLTIQRTQQEDSAVYLCASSFRRVAGTYEQYFGPGTRLTVT.

This clone has just a few counts. Other nucleotide sequences from this sample produce the same CDR3. J is TRBJ1-1 and V is TRBV29-1; D gene ambiguous. Germline-derived CDR1 and CDR2 are SQVTM and ANQGSEA. The CDR3 length is 13 residues. Trimming pared 1 base from V and 0 bases from J, leaving 6 bases between. The CDR3 sequence: CSVEGRMNTEAFF. Here the CDR3 DNA reads TGCAGCGTTGAAGGCCGGATGAACACTGAAGCTTTCTTT. Drawing the rest from reference TRBV29-1 and TRBJ1-1, the complete variable domain is SAVISQKPSRDICQRGTSLTIQCQVDSQVTMMFWYRQQPGQSLTLIATANQGSEATYESGFVIDKFPISRPNLTFSTLTVSNMSPEDSSIYLCSVEGRMNTEAFFGQGTRLTVV.

The CDR3 loop is CASSLLTSGANEQFF. For the CDR3, the DNA is TGTGCCAGCAGCTTGCTGACTAGCGGGGCGAATGAGCAGTTCTTC. The V and J genes are TRBV5-4 and TRBJ2-1, with 11 bases that match TRBD2. The CDR3 contains 15 residues. CDR1 is SGHNT, CDR2 YYREEE, per germline (reference sequence). The V gene end was trimmed by 1 base and the J gene end by 7 bases; junction bases not matched to a gene: 4.

The rearrangement joins TRBV27 to TRBJ2-5; 9 bases line up with TRBD1. V gave up 4 bases and J gave up 4 bases; unmatched junction bases: 16. Germline-derived CDR1 and CDR2 are MNHEY and SMNVEV (reference sequence). The CDR3 has 18 residues. DNA of the CDR3: TGTGCCAGCAGTTCCGAACACCGGGACAGGGATGAACGAGAGACCCAGTACTTC. Amino acids: CASSSEHRDRDERETQYF.

This sequence joins TRBV25-1 and TRBJ2-7; no firm D call. Germline V gives CDR1 MGHDK, CDR2 SYGVNS. The V and J ends lost 4 bases and 5 bases respectively, with 9 bases between them. This CDR3 has 12 residues. CDR3 in amino acids: CASSAGGDEQYF. The CDR3 coding sequence is TGTGCCAGCAGTGCCGGTGGGGACGAGCAGTACTTC.

The CDR3 region has the DNA TGTGCCAGCAGTTGGTCCAGGGGCCCCTACGAGCAGTACTTC. It encodes CASSWSRGPYEQYF. This chain links TRBV28 with TRBJ2-7; D is perhaps TRBD1 (6 bases). The germline V and J ends were trimmed by 4 bases and 2 bases, with 12 bases remaining between them. The CDR3 spans 14 residues. Per germline, CDR1 MDHEN and CDR2 SYDVKM.

The chain is built from TRBV29-1 and TRBJ1-2; 7 bases are a match to TRBD1. The germline V gene encodes CDR1 SQVTM and CDR2 ANQGSEA. Trimming cost V 4 bases and J 4 bases; bases outside gene matches: 6. This CDR3 has 13 amino acids. The CDR3 reads CSVARDSSYGYTF. CDR3 nucleotide sequence: TGCAGCGTTGCGCGGGACAGCTCCTATGGCTACACCTTC.

V usage is TRBV29-1 and J usage is TRBJ1-2; TRBD1 matches 7 bases. The CDR3 consists of 13 residues. CDR1 is SQVTM and CDR2 is ANQGSEA in the germline V gene. The V gene end was trimmed by 1 base and the J gene end by 4 bases; junction bases not matched to a gene: 3. This CDR3 reads CSVEGGQFYGYTF. The CDR3 DNA reads as TGCAGCGTTGAAGGGGGACAGTTCTATGGCTACACCTTC.

The V call is TRBV6-1, the J call TRBJ2-7; a weak D match, TRBD2 (5 bases). V was cut by 3 bases and J by 0 bases, with 24 bases left in between. Germline V gene data show CDR1 as MNHNS and CDR2 as SASEGT. The CDR3 consists of 19 residues. The CDR3 protein is CASSEVGSAGLTSSYEQYF. CDR3 nucleotides: TGTGCCAGCAGTGAGGTGGGCAGCGCCGGACTGACGAGCTCCTACGAGCAGTACTTC.